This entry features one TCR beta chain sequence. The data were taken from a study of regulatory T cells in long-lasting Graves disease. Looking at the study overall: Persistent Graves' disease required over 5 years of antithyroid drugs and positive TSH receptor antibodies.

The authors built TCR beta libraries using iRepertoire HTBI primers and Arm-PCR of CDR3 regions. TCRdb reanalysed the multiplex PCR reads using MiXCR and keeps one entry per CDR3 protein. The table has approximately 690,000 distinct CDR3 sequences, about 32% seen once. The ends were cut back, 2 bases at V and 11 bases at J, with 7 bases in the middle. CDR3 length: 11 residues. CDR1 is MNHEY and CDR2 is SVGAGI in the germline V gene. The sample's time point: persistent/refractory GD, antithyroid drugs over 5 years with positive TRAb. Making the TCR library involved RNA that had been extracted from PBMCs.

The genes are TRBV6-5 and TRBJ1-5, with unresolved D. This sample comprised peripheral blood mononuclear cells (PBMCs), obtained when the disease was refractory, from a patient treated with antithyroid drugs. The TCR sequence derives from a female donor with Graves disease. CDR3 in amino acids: CASSYLGTQHF. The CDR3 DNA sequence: TGTGCCAGCAGTTACCTGGGAACCCAGCATTTT.